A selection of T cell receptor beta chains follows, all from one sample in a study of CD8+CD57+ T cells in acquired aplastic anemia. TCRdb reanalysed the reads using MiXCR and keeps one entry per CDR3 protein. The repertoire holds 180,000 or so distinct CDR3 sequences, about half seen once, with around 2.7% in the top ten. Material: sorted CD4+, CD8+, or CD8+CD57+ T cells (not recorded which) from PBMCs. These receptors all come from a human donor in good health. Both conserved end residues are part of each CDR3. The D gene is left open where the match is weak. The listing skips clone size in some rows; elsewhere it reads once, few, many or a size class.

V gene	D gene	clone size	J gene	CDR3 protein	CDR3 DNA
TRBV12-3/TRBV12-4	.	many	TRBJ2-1	CASSFSSSHNEQFF	TGTGCCAGCAGTTTTTCTAGTAGCCACAATGAGCAGTTCTTC
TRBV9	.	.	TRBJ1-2	CASSVAHNYGYTF	TGTGCCAGCAGCGTAGCTCATAACTATGGCTACACCTTC
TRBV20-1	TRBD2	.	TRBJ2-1	CSARDKAGYYNEQFF	TGCAGTGCTAGAGATAAAGCGGGGTACTACAATGAGCAGTTCTTC
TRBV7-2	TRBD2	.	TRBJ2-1	CASSPGLAESYNEQFF	TGTGCCAGCAGCCCAGGGCTAGCGGAGTCCTACAATGAGCAGTTCTTC
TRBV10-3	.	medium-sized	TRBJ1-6	CAISGRGNSPLHF	TGTGCCATCAGTGGAAGGGGAAATTCACCCCTCCACTTT
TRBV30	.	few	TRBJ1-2	CAWSNDSHYGYTF	TGTGCCTGGAGTAACGACAGTCACTATGGCTACACCTTC
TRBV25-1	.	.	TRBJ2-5	CASSEYRGAEETQYF	TGTGCCAGCAGTGAATATAGAGGGGCGGAGGAGACCCAGTACTTC
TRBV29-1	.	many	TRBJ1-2	CSVPDGGGYTF	TGCAGCGTTCCGGACGGAGGGGGCTACACCTTC
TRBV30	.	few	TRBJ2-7	CAWSVGIYEQYF	TGTGCCTGGAGTGTCGGGATATACGAGCAGTACTTC
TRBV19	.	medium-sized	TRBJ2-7	CASSIGAESYEQYF	TGTGCCAGTAGTATAGGAGCGGAGTCCTACGAGCAGTACTTC
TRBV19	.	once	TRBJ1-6	CASTDTGTQNSPLHF	TGTGCCAGTACCGACACCGGGACACAGAATTCACCCCTCCACTTT
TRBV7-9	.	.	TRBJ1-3	CASAVVTGNTIYF	TGTGCCAGCGCTGTCGTGACTGGAAACACCATATATTTT
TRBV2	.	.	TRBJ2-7	CASSEGGSTWEQYF	TGTGCCAGCAGTGAGGGCGGCTCCACGTGGGAGCAGTACTTC
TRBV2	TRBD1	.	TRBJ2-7	CARGQVDHEQYF	TGTGCCAGGGGACAGGTGGACCACGAGCAGTACTTC
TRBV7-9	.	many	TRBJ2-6	CASSAGTTSGANVLTF	TGTGCCAGCAGCGCGGGGACCACCTCTGGGGCCAACGTCCTGACTTTC
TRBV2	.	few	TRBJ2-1	CASRYYNEQFF	TGTGCCAGCAGATACTACAATGAGCAGTTCTTC
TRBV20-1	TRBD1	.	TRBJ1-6	CSARRDRGLRNSPLHF	TGCAGTGCTAGAAGGGACAGGGGGCTCCGAAATTCACCCCTCCACTTT
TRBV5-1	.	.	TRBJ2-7	CASSSRQFSYEQYF	TGCGCCAGCAGCTCTCGACAGTTCTCCTACGAGCAGTACTTC
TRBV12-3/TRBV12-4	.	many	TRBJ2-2	CASSQLGQRTGELFF	TGTGCCAGCAGTCAACTAGGACAACGCACCGGGGAGCTGTTTTTT
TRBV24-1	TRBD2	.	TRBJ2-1	CATSVPSGNSYNEQFF	TGTGCCACCAGTGTTCCTAGCGGGAACTCCTACAATGAGCAGTTCTTC
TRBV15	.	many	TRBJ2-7	CATSSPGGTQGSHLYEQYF	TGTGCCACCAGCAGCCCAGGGGGGACGCAAGGGTCCCACCTCTACGAGCAGTACTTC
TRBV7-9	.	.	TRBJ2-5	CASSLGAYQETQYF	TGTGCCAGCAGCTTAGGAGCGTACCAAGAGACCCAGTACTTC
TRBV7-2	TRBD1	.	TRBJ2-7	CASRHDQGAVYEQYF	TGTGCCAGCAGGCACGACCAGGGGGCAGTGTACGAGCAGTACTTC
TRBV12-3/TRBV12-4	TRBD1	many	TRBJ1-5	CASSLDRDGQPQHF	TGTGCCAGCAGTTTGGACAGGGATGGACAGCCCCAGCATTTT
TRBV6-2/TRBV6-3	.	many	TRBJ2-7	CASSYSRGGPDEQYF	TGTGCCAGCAGTTACTCGAGGGGGGGCCCCGACGAGCAGTACTTC
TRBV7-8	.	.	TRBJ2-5	CASSRNPLAGETQYF	TGTGCCAGCAGCCGTAACCCGCTAGCAGGGGAGACCCAGTACTTC
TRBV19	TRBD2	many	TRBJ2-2	CASSIRGGLTTGELFF	TGTGCCAGTAGTATTCGCGGGGGGCTGACCACCGGGGAGCTGTTTTTT
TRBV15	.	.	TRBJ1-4	CATSRDRTAYNEKLFF	TGTGCCACCAGCAGAGATCGGACAGCTTATAATGAAAAGCTGTTTTTT
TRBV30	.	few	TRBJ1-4	CAWAGGRQGKLFF	TGTGCCTGGGCTGGGGGGAGGCAAGGAAAACTGTTTTTT
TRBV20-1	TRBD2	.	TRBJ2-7	CSARDASGGSPYEQYF	TGCAGTGCTAGAGATGCTAGCGGGGGGTCCCCCTACGAGCAGTACTTC
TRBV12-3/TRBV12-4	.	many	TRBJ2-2	CASSRLQTGELFF	TGTGCCAGCAGTCGATTACAGACCGGGGAGCTGTTTTTT
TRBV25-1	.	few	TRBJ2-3	CASSPIRTETYTQYF	TGTGCCAGCTCACCCATACGGACAGAGACGTATACGCAGTATTTT
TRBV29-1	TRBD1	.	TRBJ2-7	CSVDMGQGYEQYF	TGCAGCGTTGATATGGGACAGGGCTACGAGCAGTACTTC
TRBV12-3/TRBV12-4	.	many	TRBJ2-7	CASSSTGRGEQYF	TGTGCCAGCAGTTCAACCGGCAGGGGCGAGCAGTACTTC
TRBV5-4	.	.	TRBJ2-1	CASSSQAGTHNEQIF	TGTGCCAGCAGCTCACAAGCCGGGACTCACAATGAGCAGATCTTC
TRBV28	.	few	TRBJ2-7	CASSTTSVYEQYF	TGTGCCAGCAGTACCACTAGTGTTTACGAGCAGTACTTC
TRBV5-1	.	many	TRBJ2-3	CASSLPRGRTGDTQYF	TGCGCCAGCAGCTTACCCCGGGGCCGAACGGGGGATACGCAGTATTTT
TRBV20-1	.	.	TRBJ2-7	CSASQITYEQYF	TGCAGTGCTAGTCAGATAACCTACGAGCAGTACTTC
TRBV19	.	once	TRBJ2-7	CASSISGARRQYF	TGTGCCAGTAGTATCTCGGGAGCCAGACGGCAGTACTTC
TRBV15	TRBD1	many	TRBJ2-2	CATSRDPGTGRPGELFF	TGTGCCACCAGCAGAGACCCTGGGACAGGGCGGCCCGGGGAGCTGTTTTTT
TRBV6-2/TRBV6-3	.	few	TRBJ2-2	CASTFGGLNTGELFF	TGTGCCAGCACCTTCGGGGGACTGAACACCGGGGAGCTGTTTTTT
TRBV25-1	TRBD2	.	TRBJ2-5	CASSVRTSGTQETQYF	TGTGCCAGCAGTGTAAGGACTAGCGGTACCCAAGAGACCCAGTACTTC
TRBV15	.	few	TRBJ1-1	CATRPGAQMNTEAFF	TGTGCCACCCGACCAGGGGCCCAAATGAACACTGAAGCTTTCTTT
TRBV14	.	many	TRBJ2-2	CASSQDWGEITGELFF	TGTGCCAGCAGCCAAGATTGGGGAGAAATCACCGGGGAGCTGTTTTTT
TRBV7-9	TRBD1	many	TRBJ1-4	CASSLGTAVEKLFF	TGTGCCAGCAGCCTGGGGACAGCGGTTGAAAAACTGTTTTTT
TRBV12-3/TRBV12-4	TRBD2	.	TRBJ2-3	CASRPTSGRTDTQYF	TGTGCCAGCAGACCAACTAGCGGGAGGACAGATACGCAGTATTTT
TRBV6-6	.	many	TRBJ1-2	CASSYGRLVGYGYTF	TGTGCCAGCAGTTACGGGCGCCTAGTCGGCTATGGCTACACCTTC
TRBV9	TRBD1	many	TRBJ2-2	CASSLRTGNTGELFF	TGTGCCAGCAGCCTCCGGACAGGAAACACCGGGGAGCTGTTTTTT
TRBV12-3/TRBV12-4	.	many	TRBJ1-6	CASTNRVRAGNSPLHF	TGTGCCAGCACAAACCGTGTCCGTGCGGGCAATTCACCCCTCCACTTT
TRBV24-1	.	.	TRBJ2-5	CATSDFLGGAKTQYF	TGTGCCACCAGTGATTTTTTAGGGGGGGCTAAGACCCAGTACTTC
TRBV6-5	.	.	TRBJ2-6	CAIGGSGANVLTF	TGTGCAATAGGGGGGTCTGGGGCCAACGTCCTGACTTTC
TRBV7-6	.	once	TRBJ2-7	CASSLGRASPRYEQYF	TGTGCCAGCAGCTTAGGGAGGGCGTCTCCTCGCTACGAGCAGTACTTC
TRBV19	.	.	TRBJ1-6	CASSIIRGYNSPLHF	TGTGCCAGTAGTATTATTCGGGGCTATAATTCACCCCTCCACTTT
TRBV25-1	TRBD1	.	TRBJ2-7	CASSEQGASSYEQYF	TGTGCCAGCAGTGAACAGGGGGCTAGCTCCTACGAGCAGTACTTC
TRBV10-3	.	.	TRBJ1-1	CAISDPTANTEAFF	TGTGCCATCAGTGACCCGACGGCCAACACTGAAGCTTTCTTT
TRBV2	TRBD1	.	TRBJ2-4	CASSESRQGDIRYF	TGTGCCAGCAGTGAAAGTCGGCAGGGGGACATTCGGTACTTC
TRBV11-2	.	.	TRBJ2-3	CASSLDGSKGDTQYF	TGTGCCAGCAGCTTAGATGGTTCCAAGGGGGATACGCAGTATTTT
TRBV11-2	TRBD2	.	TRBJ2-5	CASSPGGAQETQYF	TGTGCCAGCAGCCCCGGGGGGGCACAAGAGACCCAGTACTTC
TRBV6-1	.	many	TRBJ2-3	CASSLPILQDTQYF	TGTGCCAGCAGTCTCCCAATTTTGCAGGATACGCAGTATTTT